This TCR beta chain comes out of a study of long-term antiretroviral therapy in people with HIV. Study background: It was about a decade before the 2015 immediate-ART recommendation that the earliest samples were taken.

Germline CDR1 and CDR2: SGHTA and FQGNSA. This CDR3 has 14 amino acids. Losses at the gene ends were 4 bases for V and 5 bases for J; bases not matched to a gene: 5. Survey level was the resolution at which the v3.0 immunoSEQ assay ran. Sequencing had a target that covered about 40,000-55,000 T-cell genomes per sample. Libraries were prepared by immunoSEQ multiplex PCR; TCRdb keeps only in-frame clonotypes and omits some of them. The sample has 20,000 to 25,000 clones; around 81% are singletons. Points on this clone: No antigen is known for it.

Overall study results and limits: Clonal populations expanded prior to ART predominated within the repertoire at all time points. Upon ART, diversity increased but remained lower than transplant donor controls.

The rearrangement links TRBV7-2 to TRBJ1-5, with 7 bases aligning to TRBD1. This TCR was recovered from a man in his forties or fifties with HIV. Specimen: unsorted PBMCs, collected 0.1 years before starting antiretroviral therapy. The DNA of the CDR3 is TGTGCCAGCAGCTCGACAGGGCTTTATCAGCCCCAGCATTTT. The encoded protein is CASSSTGLYQPQHF.